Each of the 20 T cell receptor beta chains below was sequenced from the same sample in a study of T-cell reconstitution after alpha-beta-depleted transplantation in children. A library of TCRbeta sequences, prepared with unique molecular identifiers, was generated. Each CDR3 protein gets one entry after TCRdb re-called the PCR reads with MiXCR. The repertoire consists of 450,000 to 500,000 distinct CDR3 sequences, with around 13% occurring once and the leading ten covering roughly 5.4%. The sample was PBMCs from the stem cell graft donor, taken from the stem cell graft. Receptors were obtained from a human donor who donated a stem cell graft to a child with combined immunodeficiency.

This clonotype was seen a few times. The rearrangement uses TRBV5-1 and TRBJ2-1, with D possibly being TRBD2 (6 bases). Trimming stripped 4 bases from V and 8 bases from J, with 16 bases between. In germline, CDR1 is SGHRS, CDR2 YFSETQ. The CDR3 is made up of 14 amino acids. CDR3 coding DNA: TGCGCCAGCAGCCCGAGGGCGGGGCGGGATGAGCAGTTCTTC. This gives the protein CASSPRAGRDEQFF.

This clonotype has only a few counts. CDR3 in amino acids: CAISDRSVREDTEAFF. The CDR3 DNA sequence: TGTGCCATCAGTGACCGGTCTGTTAGGGAAGACACTGAAGCTTTCTTT. This chain connects TRBV10-3 to TRBJ1-1; D call uncertain. CDR1 is ENHRY and CDR2 is SYGVKD in the germline V gene. The CDR3 is 16 amino acids. V gave up 3 bases and J gave up 3 bases, with 17 bases separating them.

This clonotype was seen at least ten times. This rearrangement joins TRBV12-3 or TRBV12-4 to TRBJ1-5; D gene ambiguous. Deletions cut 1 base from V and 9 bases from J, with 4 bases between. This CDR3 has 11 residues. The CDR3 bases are TGTGCCAGCAGTTTAGGGCCGCCCCAGCATTTT. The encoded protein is CASSLGPPQHF.

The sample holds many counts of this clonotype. CDR3 DNA: TGTGCCAGCAGTTTCTCACGGGAGGCCTCCTACGAGCAGTACTTC. It codes for CASSFSREASYEQYF. The chain couples TRBV28 to TRBJ2-7, with 7 positions matching TRBD2. Per the germline V gene, CDR1 is MDHEN and CDR2 is SYDVKM. Losses at the gene ends were 3 bases for V and 0 bases for J; bases not matched to a gene: 5. The CDR3 spans 15 residues.

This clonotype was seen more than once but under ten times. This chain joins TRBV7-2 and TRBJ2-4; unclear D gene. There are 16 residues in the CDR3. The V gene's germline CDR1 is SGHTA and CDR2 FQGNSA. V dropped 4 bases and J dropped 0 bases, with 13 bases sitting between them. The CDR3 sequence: CASSSLTTVAKNIQYF. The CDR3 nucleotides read TGTGCCAGCAGCTCCTTAACTACAGTAGCCAAAAACATTCAGTACTTC.

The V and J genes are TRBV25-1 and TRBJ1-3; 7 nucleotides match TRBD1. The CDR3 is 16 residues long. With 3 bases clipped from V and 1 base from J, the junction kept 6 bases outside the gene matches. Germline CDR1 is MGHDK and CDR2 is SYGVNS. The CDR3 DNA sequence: TGTGCCAGCAGTGACCCTTACAGGGGTTCTGGAAACACCATATATTTT. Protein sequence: CASSDPYRGSGNTIYF.

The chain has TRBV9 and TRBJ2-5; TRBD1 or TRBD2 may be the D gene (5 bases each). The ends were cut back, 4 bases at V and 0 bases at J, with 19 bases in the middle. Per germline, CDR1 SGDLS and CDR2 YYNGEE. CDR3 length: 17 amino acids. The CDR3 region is CASSTNRDGQNQETQYF. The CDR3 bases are TGTGCCAGCAGCACAAATCGGGACGGACAAAACCAAGAGACCCAGTACTTC.

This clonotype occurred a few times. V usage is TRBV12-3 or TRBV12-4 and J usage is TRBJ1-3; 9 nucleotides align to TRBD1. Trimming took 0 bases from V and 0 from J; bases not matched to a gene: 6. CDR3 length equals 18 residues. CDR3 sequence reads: CASSLAGTGYFSGNTIYF. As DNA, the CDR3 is TGTGCCAGCAGTTTAGCGGGGACAGGGTACTTCTCTGGAAACACCATATATTTT.

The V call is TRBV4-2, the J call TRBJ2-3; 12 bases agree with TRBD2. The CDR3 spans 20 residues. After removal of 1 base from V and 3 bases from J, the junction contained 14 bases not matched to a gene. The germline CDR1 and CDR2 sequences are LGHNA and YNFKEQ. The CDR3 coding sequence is TGTGCCAGCAGCCAAGCCACCAATCCTTCTAGCGGGGGGGCAACAGATACGCAGTATTTT. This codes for CASSQATNPSSGGATDTQYF.

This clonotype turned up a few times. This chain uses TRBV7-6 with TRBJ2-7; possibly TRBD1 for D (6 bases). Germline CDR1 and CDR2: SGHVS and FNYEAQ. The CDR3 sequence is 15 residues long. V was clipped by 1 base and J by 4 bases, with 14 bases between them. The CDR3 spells CASSLEQGFMYEQYF. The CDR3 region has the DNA TGTGCCAGCAGCTTAGAACAGGGTTTCATGTACGAGCAGTACTTC.

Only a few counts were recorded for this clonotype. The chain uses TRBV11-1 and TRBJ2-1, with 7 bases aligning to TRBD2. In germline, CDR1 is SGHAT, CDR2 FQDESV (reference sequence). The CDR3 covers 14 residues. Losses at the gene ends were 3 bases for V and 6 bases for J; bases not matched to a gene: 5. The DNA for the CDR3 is TGTGCCAGCAGCTTCGGACTAGGATTCAATGAGCAGTTCTTC. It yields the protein CASSFGLGFNEQFF.

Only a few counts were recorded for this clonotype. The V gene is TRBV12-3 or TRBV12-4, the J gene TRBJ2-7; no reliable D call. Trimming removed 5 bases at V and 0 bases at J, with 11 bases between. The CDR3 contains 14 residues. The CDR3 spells CASSPPYSSYEQYF. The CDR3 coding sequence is TGTGCCAGCAGTCCCCCCTATAGCTCCTACGAGCAGTACTTC.

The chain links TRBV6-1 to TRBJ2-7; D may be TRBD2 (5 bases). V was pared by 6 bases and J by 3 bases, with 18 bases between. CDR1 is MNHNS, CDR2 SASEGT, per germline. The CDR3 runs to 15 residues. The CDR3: CASRTPLDGDYEQYF. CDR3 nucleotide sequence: TGTGCCAGCAGAACGCCTCTGGACGGGGACTACGAGCAGTACTTC.

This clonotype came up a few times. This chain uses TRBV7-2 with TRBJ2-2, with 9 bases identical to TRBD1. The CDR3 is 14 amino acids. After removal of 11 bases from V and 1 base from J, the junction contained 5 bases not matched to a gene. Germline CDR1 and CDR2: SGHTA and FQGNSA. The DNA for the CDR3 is TGTGCCCAGCGGGACAGGGAGAACACCGGGGAGCTGTTTTTT. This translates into CAQRDRENTGELFF. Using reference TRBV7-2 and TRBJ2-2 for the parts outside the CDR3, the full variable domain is GAGVSQSPSNKVTEKGKDVELRCDPISGHTALYWYRQSLGQGLEFLIYFQGNSAPDKSGLPSDRFSAERTGGSVSTLTIQRTQQEDSAVYLCAQRDRENTGELFFGEGSRLTVL.

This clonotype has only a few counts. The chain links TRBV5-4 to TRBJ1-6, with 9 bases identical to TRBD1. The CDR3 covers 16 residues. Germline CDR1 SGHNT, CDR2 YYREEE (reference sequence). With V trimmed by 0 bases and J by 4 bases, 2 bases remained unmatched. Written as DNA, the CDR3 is TGTGCCAGCAGCTTGGGAGGGACAGGGTATAATTCACCCCTCCACTTT. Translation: CASSLGGTGYNSPLHF.

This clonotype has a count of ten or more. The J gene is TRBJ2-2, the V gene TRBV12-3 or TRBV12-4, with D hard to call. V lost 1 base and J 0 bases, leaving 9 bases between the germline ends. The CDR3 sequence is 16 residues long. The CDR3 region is CASSLVGKANTGELFF. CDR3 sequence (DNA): TGTGCCAGCAGTTTAGTGGGAAAAGCGAACACCGGGGAGCTGTTTTTT.

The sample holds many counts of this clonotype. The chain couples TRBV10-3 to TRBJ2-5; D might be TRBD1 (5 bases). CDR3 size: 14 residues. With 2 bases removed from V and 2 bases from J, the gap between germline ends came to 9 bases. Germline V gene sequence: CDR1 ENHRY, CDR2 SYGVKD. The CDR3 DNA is TGTGCCATCAGTGAGGACAGAACTCAAGAGACCCAGTACTTC. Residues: CAISEDRTQETQYF.

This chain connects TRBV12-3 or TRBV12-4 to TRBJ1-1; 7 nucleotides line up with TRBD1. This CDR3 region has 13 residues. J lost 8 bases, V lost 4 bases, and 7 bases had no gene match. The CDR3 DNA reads TGTGCCAGCAGTTCGACAGGGCTGCTCGAAGCTTTCTTT. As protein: CASSSTGLLEAFF.

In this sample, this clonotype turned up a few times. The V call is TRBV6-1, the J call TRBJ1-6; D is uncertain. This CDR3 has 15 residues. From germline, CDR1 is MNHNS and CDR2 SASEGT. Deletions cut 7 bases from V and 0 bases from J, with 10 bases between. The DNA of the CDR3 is TGTGCCAGCAAACGGGCGAGCTCCTATAATTCACCCCTCCACTTT. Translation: CASKRASSYNSPLHF.

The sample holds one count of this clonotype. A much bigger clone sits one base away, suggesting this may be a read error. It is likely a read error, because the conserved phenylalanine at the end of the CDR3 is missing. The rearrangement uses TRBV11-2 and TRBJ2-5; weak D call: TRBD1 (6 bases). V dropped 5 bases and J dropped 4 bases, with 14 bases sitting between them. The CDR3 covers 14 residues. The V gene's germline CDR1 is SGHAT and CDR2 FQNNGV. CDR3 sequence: CASSTSTGRETQYC. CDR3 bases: TGTGCCAGCAGCACTTCGACAGGAAGAGAGACCCAGTACTGC.